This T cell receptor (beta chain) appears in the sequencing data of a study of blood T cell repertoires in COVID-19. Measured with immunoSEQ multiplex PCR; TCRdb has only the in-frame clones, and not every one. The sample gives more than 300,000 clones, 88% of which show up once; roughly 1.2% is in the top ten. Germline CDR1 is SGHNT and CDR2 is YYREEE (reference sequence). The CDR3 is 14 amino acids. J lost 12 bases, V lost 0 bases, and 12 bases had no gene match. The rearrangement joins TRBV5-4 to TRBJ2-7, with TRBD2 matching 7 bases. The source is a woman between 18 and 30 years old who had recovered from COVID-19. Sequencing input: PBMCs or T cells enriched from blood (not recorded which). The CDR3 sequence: CASSLAWGGGEWYF. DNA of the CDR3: TGTGCCAGCAGCTTGGCCTGGGGGGGTGGAGAGTGGTACTTC.